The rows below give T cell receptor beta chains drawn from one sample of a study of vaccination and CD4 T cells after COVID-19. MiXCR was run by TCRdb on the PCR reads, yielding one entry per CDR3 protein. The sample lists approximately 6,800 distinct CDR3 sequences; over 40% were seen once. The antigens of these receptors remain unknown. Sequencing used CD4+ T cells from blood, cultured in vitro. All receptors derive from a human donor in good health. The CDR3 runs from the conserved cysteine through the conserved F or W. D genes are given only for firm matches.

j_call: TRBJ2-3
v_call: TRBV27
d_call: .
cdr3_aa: CASRPRSPSVATDTQYF

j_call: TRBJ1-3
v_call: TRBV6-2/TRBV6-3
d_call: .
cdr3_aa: CASSYLSSGNTIYF

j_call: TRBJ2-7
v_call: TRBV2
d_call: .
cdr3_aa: CASRELGDSYEQYF

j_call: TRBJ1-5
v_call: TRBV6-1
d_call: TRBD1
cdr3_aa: CASVRGQQPQHF

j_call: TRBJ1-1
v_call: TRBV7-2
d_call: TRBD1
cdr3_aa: CASSSKQGAGTEAFF

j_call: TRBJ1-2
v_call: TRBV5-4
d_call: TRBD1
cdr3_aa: CASRNTGTGKSYTF

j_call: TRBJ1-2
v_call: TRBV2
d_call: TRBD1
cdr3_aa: CASNAGGYNYGYTF

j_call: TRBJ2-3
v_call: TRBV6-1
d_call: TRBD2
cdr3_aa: CASGGLAGFTDTQYF

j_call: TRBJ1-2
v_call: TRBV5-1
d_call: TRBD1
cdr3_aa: CASSPQQGAYGYTF

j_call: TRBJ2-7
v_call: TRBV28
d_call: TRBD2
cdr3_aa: CASSLSQGGSYEQYF

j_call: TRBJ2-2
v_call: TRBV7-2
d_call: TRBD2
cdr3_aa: CASSPSRLAGGRDTGELFF

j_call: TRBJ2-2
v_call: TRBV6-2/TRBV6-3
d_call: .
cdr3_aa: CASRPTRTNTGELFF

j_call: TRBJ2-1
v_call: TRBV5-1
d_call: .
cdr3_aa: CASSLFGGRNYNEQFF

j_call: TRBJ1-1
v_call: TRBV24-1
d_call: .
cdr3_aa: CATRQTGWTTEAFF

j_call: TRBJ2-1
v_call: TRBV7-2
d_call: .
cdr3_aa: CASSDRPYNEQFF

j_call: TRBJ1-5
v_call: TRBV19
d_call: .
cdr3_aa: CASSPLDQPQHF

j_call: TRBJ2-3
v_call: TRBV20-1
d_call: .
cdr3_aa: CSATAGSDTQYF

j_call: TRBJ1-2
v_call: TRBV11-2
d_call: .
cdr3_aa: CASSLDRTMMGYTF

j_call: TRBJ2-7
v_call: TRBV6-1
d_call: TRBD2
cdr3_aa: CASDRAGGYEQYF